This paragraph covers one TCR beta chain sequence. Its antigen is not identified. From germline, CDR1 is MNHEY and CDR2 SMNVEV (reference sequence). CDR3 length equals 13 residues. Each TRB cDNA library was prepared by 5' RACE (with UMI labels). TCRdb re-called the 5' RACE reads and gives one entry per CDR3 protein, without DNA. This sample contains about 98,000 distinct CDR3 sequences. The data derive from a study of CXCR3-negative and CXCR3-positive naive CD8 T cells. Study summary: Summed over all libraries, TRB reads came to around 140 million, with about 1.5 +/- 0.3 million per library.

Study findings and constraints: For CXCR3-positive naive cells, TRB CDR3s were more hydrophobic than those of CXCR3-negative naive cells. Memory cells differed in TRBV-TRBJ usage, but naive CXCR3-negative and CXCR3-positive cells had similar usage. Both naive subsets carried similar amounts of surface CD5, so TCR strength was inferred from TRB CDR3 properties.

This chain links TRBV27 with TRBJ2-7. The sample consisted of naive CXCR3+ CD8+ T cells from blood. Noted subset: CD45RO-CCR7+CD27+CD95- naive CD8+ T cells expressing CXCR3 (TNR3+). This TCR came from a human donor in good health. Some clones in this sample may be carry-over from other donors' samples. CDR3: CASRFRLLYEQYF.